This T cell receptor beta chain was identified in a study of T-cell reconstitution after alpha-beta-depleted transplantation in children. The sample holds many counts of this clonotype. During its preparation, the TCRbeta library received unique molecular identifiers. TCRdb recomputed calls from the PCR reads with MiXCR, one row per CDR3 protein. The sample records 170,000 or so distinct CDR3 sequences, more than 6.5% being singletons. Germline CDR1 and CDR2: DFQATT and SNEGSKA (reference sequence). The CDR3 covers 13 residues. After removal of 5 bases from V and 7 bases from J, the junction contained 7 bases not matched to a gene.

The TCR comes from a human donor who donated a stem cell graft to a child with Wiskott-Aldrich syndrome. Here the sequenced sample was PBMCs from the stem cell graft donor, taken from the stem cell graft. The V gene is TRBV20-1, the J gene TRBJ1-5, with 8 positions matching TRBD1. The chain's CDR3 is CSARTGLGQPQHF. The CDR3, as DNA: TGCAGTGCTCGGACAGGGCTAGGGCAGCCCCAGCATTTT.